Listed below are T cell receptor beta chains from one sample, sequenced in a study of blood T cell repertoires in COVID-19. Some clones are missing from TCRdb's copy, which holds only in-frame ones; the method was immunoSEQ multiplex PCR. The sample contains 46,000 or so clones, about nine tenths of which appear only once. Sequencing was carried out using peripheral blood. Receptors were obtained from a man in his 70s with active COVID-19. CDR3s include the opening cysteine and the closing phenylalanine or tryptophan. The D gene is left open where the match is weak. Clone size, where shown, is once, few, many, or a class for clones that have expanded.

j_call d_call cdr3_length clone_size v_call cdr3_aa cdr3_nt
TRBJ2-3 - 15 - TRBV7-2 CASSLQGQRADTQYF TGTGCCAGCAGCTTACAAGGACAACGAGCAGATACGCAGTATTTT
TRBJ2-6 - 16 once TRBV5-1 CASSPTGSSGANVLTF TGCGCCAGCAGCCCGACAGGATCCTCTGGGGCCAACGTCCTGACTTTC
TRBJ1-1 - 15 few TRBV4-3 CASSQGSSYNTEAFF TGCGCCAGCAGCCAAGGGAGCTCGTACAACACTGAAGCTTTCTTT
TRBJ1-4 - 15 - TRBV7-9 CASSSAGGTNEKLFF TGTGCCAGCAGCTCCGCGGGGGGAACTAATGAAAAACTGTTTTTT
TRBJ1-4 - 15 - TRBV6-5 CASSRIAGTNEKLFF TGTGCCAGCAGTCGGATCGCGGGGACTAATGAAAAACTGTTTTTT
TRBJ1-2 - 14 - TRBV29-1 CSVVPAGSFYGYTF TGCAGCGTTGTTCCCGCGGGCAGTTTCTATGGCTACACCTTC
TRBJ2-7 TRBD2 15 - TRBV28 CASSLLASGRLGKYF TGTGCCAGCAGTTTATTGGCTAGCGGGAGGTTGGGGAAGTACTTC
TRBJ2-7 - 14 - TRBV28 CATLRRVSSYEQYF TGTGCCACCTTACGCAGGGTAAGCTCCTACGAGCAGTACTTC
TRBJ2-5 - 13 - TRBV5-1 CASKASPQETQYF TGCGCCAGCAAAGCTAGCCCTCAAGAGACCCAGTACTTC
TRBJ2-1 TRBD1 14 - TRBV29-1 CSAWDSSYTTEQFF TGCAGCGCTTGGGACAGTTCCTATACTACTGAGCAGTTCTTC
TRBJ1-5 - 14 - TRBV28 CASSRRGLGQPQHF TGTGCCAGCAGTCGCAGGGGCTTGGGTCAGCCCCAGCATTTT
TRBJ2-1 - 15 - TRBV20-1 CSASKGGASYNEQFF TGCAGTGCTAGTAAGGGGGGGGCCTCCTACAATGAGCAGTTCTTC
TRBJ2-3 TRBD2 13 - TRBV6-5 CASRAGTSFPQYF TGTGCCAGCAGGGCCGGGACTAGCTTTCCGCAGTATTTT
TRBJ2-1 TRBD1 16 - TRBV5-5 CASSLSWTGASNEQFF TGTGCCAGCAGCTTGTCTTGGACAGGGGCCTCGAATGAGCAGTTCTTC
TRBJ2-4 - 15 - TRBV7-2 CASSLETLRVGIQYF TGTGCCAGCAGCTTAGAGACGCTTCGGGTAGGCATTCAGTACTTC
TRBJ2-6 TRBD2 19 - TRBV30 CAWRGPGLARLSGANVLTF TGTGCCTGGAGGGGTCCGGGACTAGCGAGACTCTCTGGGGCCAACGTCCTGACTTTC
TRBJ1-1 TRBD1 13 - TRBV5-6 CASNDRANTEAFF TGTGCCAGCAACGACAGGGCGAACACTGAAGCTTTCTTT
TRBJ1-5 TRBD1 15 - TRBV6-2/TRBV6-3 CASSDRTGANQPQHF TGTGCCAGCAGCGATCGGACAGGGGCTAATCAGCCCCAGCATTTT
TRBJ2-7 - 11 - TRBV3-1/TRBV3-2 CASSSVATLNF TGTGCCAGCAGTTCTGTAGCCACTTTAAACTTC
TRBJ1-5 TRBD1 13 few TRBV7-3 CASSKGANQPQHF TGTGCCAGCAGCAAGGGGGCGAATCAGCCCCAGCATTTT
TRBJ2-1 - 15 once TRBV11-2 CASSSLRDTYNEQFF TGTGCCAGCAGCTCCCTTAGGGACACCTACAATGAGCAGTTCTTC
TRBJ1-5 TRBD1 16 - TRBV27 CASSSWTGGINQPQHF TGTGCCAGCAGTTCCTGGACAGGGGGGATCAATCAGCCCCAGCATTTT
TRBJ2-3 TRBD1 15 - TRBV18 CASSRGTGGTDTQYF TGTGCCAGCTCACGAGGGACAGGGGGCACAGATACGCAGTATTTT
TRBJ2-1 - 15 once TRBV6-2/TRBV6-3 CASSYSIRRAVEQFF TGTGCCAGCAGTTACTCGATCAGGCGGGCGGTTGAGCAGTTCTTC
TRBJ1-2 TRBD1 13 - TRBV24-1 CATSADRANGYTF TGTGCCACCAGTGCAGACAGGGCCAATGGCTACACCTTC
TRBJ2-3 - 15 - TRBV5-1 CASSLDAVGTDTQYF TGCGCCAGCAGCTTGGACGCGGTGGGTACAGATACGCAGTATTTT
TRBJ2-2 TRBD1 16 - TRBV5-1 CASSSDRGGSTGELFF TGCGCCAGCAGCTCGGACAGGGGTGGCAGCACCGGGGAGCTGTTTTTT
TRBJ2-5 - 14 - TRBV21-1 CASKRGGIQETQYF TGTGCCAGCAAAAGAGGGGGAATACAAGAGACCCAGTACTTC
TRBJ2-7 - 14 few TRBV4-1 CASSPPDRNYEQYF TGCGCCAGCAGCCCCCCGGACAGAAACTACGAGCAGTACTTC
TRBJ1-1 - 11 - TRBV28 CASTSNTEAFF TGTGCCAGCACTAGCAACACTGAAGCTTTCTTT
TRBJ2-4 TRBD2 14 - TRBV5-1 CASSPGLAGGLQYF TGCGCCAGCAGCCCAGGACTAGCGGGAGGGCTTCAGTACTTC
TRBJ2-7 TRBD1 15 - TRBV7-6 CASSPGTGPSYEQYF TGTGCCAGCAGCCCCGGGACAGGTCCCTCCTACGAGCAGTACTTC
TRBJ1-1 - 10 - TRBV20-1 CSARNEAAFF TGCAGTGCCCGGAATGAGGCAGCTTTCTTT
TRBJ2-5 TRBD1 17 once TRBV24-1 CATSGIRDRASQETQYF TGTGCCACCAGTGGAATAAGGGACAGGGCATCCCAAGAGACCCAGTACTTC
TRBJ1-1 TRBD1 14 - TRBV11-3 CASTIRGKGTEAFF TGTGCCAGCACTATCAGGGGGAAGGGCACTGAAGCTTTCTTT
TRBJ2-7 - 15 - TRBV10-3 CAISEKTGQAYEQYF TGTGCCATCAGTGAAAAAACAGGGCAGGCCTACGAGCAGTACTTC
TRBJ2-7 - 14 - TRBV5-4 CASSSPQGSYEQYF TGTGCCAGCAGCTCCCCTCAGGGCTCCTACGAGCAGTACTTC
TRBJ2-1 - 16 - TRBV7-8 CASSFGPRGSYNEQFF TGTGCCAGCAGCTTCGGTCCCCGGGGCTCCTACAATGAGCAGTTCTTC
TRBJ2-3 - 15 once TRBV4-2 CASSRDWGGADTQYF TGTGCCAGCAGCCGGGATTGGGGCGGGGCCGATACGCAGTATTTT
TRBJ2-7 - 12 - TRBV30 CAWSPNRGEQYF TGTGCCTGGAGCCCAAACCGGGGAGAGCAGTACTTC
TRBJ1-2 TRBD1 13 - TRBV25-1 CASRTGQGGGYTF TGTGCCAGCCGCACGGGACAGGGGGGAGGCTACACCTTC
TRBJ2-5 TRBD2 16 once TRBV15 CATSRKRGAYQETQYF TGTGCCACCAGCAGAAAGCGGGGGGCGTACCAAGAGACCCAGTACTTC
TRBJ2-3 - 15 - TRBV15 CATSRDPAARDTQYF TGTGCCACCAGCAGAGATCCGGCCGCCAGGGATACGCAGTATTTT
TRBJ2-2 TRBD2 17 - TRBV6-1 CASSEALGLANRGELFF TGTGCCAGCAGTGAAGCGCTGGGACTAGCGAATCGCGGGGAGCTGTTTTTT
TRBJ1-5 TRBD1 15 - TRBV19 CASSVGQGLNQPQHF TGTGCCAGTAGTGTCGGACAGGGCCTCAATCAGCCCCAGCATTTT